This T cell receptor beta chain came from a study of cytomegalovirus exposure and HLA in healthy donors. Per germline, CDR1 MGHRA and CDR2 YSYEKL. The CDR3 length is 15 residues. V shed 0 bases, J shed 6 bases, and the junction held 7 bases outside the gene matches. The method was immunoSEQ multiplex PCR; TCRdb's version includes in-frame clones alone and lacks a portion of them. This sample has 120,000 or so clones, with about 89% found just once. Sequencing was done on a sample of PBMCs. The chain uses TRBV4-1 and TRBJ2-7; 8 bases are a match to TRBD2. The receptor's source is a woman under 30 in good health and CMV-seronegative. CDR3 DNA sequence: TGCGCCAGCAGCCAAGAGTCGGGAGGGCCGAGCGAGCAGTACTTC. Its protein product is CASSQESGGPSEQYF.